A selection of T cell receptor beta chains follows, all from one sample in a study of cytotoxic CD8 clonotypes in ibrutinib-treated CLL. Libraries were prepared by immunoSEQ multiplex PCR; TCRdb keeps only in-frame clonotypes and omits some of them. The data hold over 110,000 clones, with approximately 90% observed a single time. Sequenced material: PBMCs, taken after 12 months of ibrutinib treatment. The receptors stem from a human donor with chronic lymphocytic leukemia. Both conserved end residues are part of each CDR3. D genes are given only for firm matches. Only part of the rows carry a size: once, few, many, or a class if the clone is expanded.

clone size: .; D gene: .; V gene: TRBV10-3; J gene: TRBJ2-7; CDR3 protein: CAISSHGTDNEQYF; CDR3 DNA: TGTGCCATCAGCTCCCACGGGACGGATAACGAGCAGTACTTC
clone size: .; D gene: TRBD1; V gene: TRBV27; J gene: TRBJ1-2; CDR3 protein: CASRPGEGAYGYTF; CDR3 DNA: TGTGCCAGCAGACCCGGGGAGGGGGCCTATGGCTACACCTTC
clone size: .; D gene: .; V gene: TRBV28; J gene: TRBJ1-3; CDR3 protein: CASKALTASSGNTIYF; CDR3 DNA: TGTGCCAGCAAAGCCCTGACGGCTTCCTCTGGAAACACCATATATTTT
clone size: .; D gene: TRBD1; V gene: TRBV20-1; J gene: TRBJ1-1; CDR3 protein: CTTDRGSFF; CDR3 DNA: TGCACCACGGACAGGGGATCTTTCTTT
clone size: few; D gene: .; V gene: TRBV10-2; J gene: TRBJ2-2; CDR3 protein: CALRGADGELFF; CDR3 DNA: TGCGCCCTAAGAGGTGCGGACGGGGAGCTGTTTTTT
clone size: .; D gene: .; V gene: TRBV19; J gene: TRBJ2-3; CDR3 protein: CASSRTGLTDTQYF; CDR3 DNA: TGTGCCAGTAGTAGGACGGGCCTGACAGATACGCAGTATTTT
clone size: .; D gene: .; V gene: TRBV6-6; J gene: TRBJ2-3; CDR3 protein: CASSYRSTDTQYF; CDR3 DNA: TGTGCCAGCAGTTACAGGAGCACAGATACGCAGTATTTT
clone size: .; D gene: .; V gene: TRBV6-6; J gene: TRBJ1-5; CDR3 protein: CASRGDQPQHF; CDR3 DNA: TGTGCCAGCAGAGGGGATCAGCCCCAGCATTTT
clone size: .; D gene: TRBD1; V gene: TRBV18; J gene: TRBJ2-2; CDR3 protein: CASSPWRQGITTDTGELFF; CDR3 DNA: TGTGCCAGCTCACCATGGAGACAGGGGATCACGACGGACACCGGGGAGCTGTTTTTT
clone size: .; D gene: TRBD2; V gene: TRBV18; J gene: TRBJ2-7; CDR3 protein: CASSRLADSSSYEQYF; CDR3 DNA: TGTGCCAGCTCAAGACTAGCGGACTCTAGCTCCTACGAGCAGTACTTC
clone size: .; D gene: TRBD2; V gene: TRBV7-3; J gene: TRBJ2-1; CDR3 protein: CASSLAGGQDNEQFF; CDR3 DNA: TGTGCCAGCAGCTTAGCGGGAGGTCAAGACAATGAGCAGTTCTTC
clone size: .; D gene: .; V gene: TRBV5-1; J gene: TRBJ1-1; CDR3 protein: CASLSDTEAFF; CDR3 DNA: TGCGCCAGCTTAAGTGACACTGAAGCTTTCTTT
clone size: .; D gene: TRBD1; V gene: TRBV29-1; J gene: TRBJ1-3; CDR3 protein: CSVGQGAAGNTIYF; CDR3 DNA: TGCAGCGTCGGACAGGGGGCAGCTGGAAACACCATATATTTT
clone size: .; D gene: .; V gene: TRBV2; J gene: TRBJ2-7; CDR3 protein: CASSEQGYEQYF; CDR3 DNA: TGTGCCAGCAGTGAACAGGGGTACGAGCAGTACTTC
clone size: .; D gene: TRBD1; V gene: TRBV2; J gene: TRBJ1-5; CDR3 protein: CASRSQTGKNQPQHF; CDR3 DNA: TGTGCCAGCAGATCTCAGACAGGGAAGAATCAGCCCCAGCATTTT
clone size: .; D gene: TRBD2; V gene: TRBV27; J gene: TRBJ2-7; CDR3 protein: CASKLGTSGISEQYF; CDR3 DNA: TGTGCCAGCAAACTAGGGACTAGCGGGATTAGCGAGCAGTACTTC
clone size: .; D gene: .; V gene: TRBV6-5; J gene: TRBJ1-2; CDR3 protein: CASSYGPDSDYGYTF; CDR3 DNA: TGTGCCAGCAGTTACGGGCCGGACTCCGACTATGGCTACACCTTC
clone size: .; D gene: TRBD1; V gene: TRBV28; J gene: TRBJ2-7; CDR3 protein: CASKPGQGREQYF; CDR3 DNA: TGTGCCAGCAAACCGGGACAGGGACGCGAGCAGTACTTC
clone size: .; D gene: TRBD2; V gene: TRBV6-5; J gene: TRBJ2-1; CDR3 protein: CASSSPGLGLIEQFF; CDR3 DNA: TGTGCCAGCAGTTCCCCGGGACTAGGACTGATTGAGCAGTTCTTC
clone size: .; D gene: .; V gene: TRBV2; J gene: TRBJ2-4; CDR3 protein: CASREGTALAKNIQYF; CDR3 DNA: TGTGCCAGCAGGGAGGGGACAGCCCTAGCCAAAAACATTCAGTACTTC
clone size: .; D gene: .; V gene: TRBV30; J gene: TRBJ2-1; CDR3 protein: CATEQSSYNEQFF; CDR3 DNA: TGTGCCACCGAGCAGAGCTCCTACAATGAGCAGTTCTTC
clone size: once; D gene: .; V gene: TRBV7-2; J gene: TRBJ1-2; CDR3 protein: CASSLDGLNYGYTF; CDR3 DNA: TGTGCCAGCAGCCTGGACGGACTTAACTATGGCTACACCTTC
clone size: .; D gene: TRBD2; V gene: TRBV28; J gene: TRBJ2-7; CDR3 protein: CASLAGVSEQYF; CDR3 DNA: TGTGCCTCTCTAGCGGGAGTGAGCGAGCAGTACTTC